This T cell receptor beta chain was sequenced during a study of T cell changes during pregnancy in multiple sclerosis. TCRdb's copy holds only in-frame clones and misses some; the assay was immunoSEQ multiplex PCR. The table includes nearly 110,000 clones, less than 95% detected once. The CDR3 runs to 15 residues. Germline V gene data show CDR1 as LGHNA and CDR2 as YSLEER. V dropped 0 bases and J dropped 6 bases, with 9 bases sitting between them. The source is a female donor in good health, enrolled as a control in a pregnancy study. Sequenced here: peripheral blood, sampled in the third trimester of pregnancy. The chain joins TRBV4-3 to TRBJ1-6; no clear D. CDR3 sequence: CASSQEYTANSPLHF. CDR3 DNA: TGCGCCAGCAGCCAAGAATACACAGCTAATTCACCCCTCCACTTT.